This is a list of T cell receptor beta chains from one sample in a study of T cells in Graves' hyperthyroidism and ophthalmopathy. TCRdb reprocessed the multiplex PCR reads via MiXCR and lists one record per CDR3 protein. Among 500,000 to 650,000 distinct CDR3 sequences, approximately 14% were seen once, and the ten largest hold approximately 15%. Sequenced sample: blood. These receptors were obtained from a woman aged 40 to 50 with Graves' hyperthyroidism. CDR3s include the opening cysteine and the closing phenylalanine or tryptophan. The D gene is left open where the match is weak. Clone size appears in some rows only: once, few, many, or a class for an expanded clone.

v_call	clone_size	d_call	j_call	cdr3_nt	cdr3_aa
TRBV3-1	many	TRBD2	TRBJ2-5	TGTGCCAGCAGCCAAGAAGCGGGAGCTGAGACCCAGTACTTC	CASSQEAGAETQYF
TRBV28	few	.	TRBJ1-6	TGTGCCAGCAACTCTTTCTACGGGGGGAATAATTCACCCCTCCACTTT	CASNSFYGGNNSPLHF
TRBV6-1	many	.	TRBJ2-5	TGTGCCAGCAGTGAAATTAGGGCTGCGGAGACCCAGTACTTC	CASSEIRAAETQYF
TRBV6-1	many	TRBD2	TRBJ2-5	TGTGCCAGCACACCTAGCGGGAGCCGGGAGACCCAGTACTTC	CASTPSGSRETQYF
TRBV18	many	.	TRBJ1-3	TGTGCCAGCTCACCAGACGTTGCCTCTGGAAACACCATATATTTT	CASSPDVASGNTIYF
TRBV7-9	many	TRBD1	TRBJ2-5	TGTGCCAGCAGCCCCTCCGGGACAGGGGTGCTAGAGACCCAGTACTTC	CASSPSGTGVLETQYF
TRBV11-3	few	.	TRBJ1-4	TGTGCCAGCAGCTCATCGGCGGATGGAGAAAAACTGTTTTTT	CASSSSADGEKLFF
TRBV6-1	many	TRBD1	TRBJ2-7	TGTGCCAGCAGTTGGGACAGAGAGACCTACGAGCAGTACTTC	CASSWDRETYEQYF
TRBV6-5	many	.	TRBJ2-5	TGTGCCAGCAGTTACTCGAATCTTCAAGAGACCCAGTACTTC	CASSYSNLQETQYF
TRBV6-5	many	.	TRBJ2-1	TGTGCCAGCAGTTACGGGATAGCCAATGAGCAGTTCTTC	CASSYGIANEQFF
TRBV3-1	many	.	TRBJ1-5	TGTGCCAGCAGCCAAGCCGGGACGTCTAGCAATCAGCCCCAGCATTTT	CASSQAGTSSNQPQHF
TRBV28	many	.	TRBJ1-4	TGTGCCAGCAGTTTATCGACGGTCGGGGATGAAAAACTGTTTTTT	CASSLSTVGDEKLFF
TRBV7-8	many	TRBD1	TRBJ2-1	TGTGCCAGCAGCTTCCCCCGGACAGGACTGTCCTACAATGAGCAGTTCTTC	CASSFPRTGLSYNEQFF
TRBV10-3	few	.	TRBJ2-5	TGTGCCATCAGTGACAATGGGGCATGGGATCTAGAGACCCAGTACTTC	CAISDNGAWDLETQYF
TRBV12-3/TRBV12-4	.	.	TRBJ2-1	TGTGCCAGCAGTCTCAGCAGGGTCAATGAGCAGTTCTTC	CASSLSRVNEQFF
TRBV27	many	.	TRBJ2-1	TGTGCCAGCAGTTTATCTCCCCCCAATCTGAGTAATGAGCAGTTCTTC	CASSLSPPNLSNEQFF
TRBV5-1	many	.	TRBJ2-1	TGCGCCAGCGGAACGAGCTCCTACAATGAGCAGTTCTTC	CASGTSSYNEQFF
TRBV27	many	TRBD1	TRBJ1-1	TGTGCCAGCAGTGCCGGGACAGGGGGAGACACTGAAGCTTTCTTT	CASSAGTGGDTEAFF
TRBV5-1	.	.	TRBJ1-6	TGCGCCAGCAGCCGTCGGCAGGGCGATAATTCACCCCTCCACTTT	CASSRRQGDNSPLHF
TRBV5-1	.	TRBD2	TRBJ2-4	TGCGCCAGCAGCTTTCGGGGGGAGGGGGCCAAAAACATTCAGTACTTC	CASSFRGEGAKNIQYF
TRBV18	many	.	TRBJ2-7	TGTGCCAGCTCACCACCTTACAGGGACGAGCAGTACTTC	CASSPPYRDEQYF
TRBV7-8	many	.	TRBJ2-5	TGTGCCAGCATCATTTCCCCCGGGGAGGAAGAGACCCAGTACTTC	CASIISPGEEETQYF
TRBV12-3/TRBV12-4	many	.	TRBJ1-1	TGTGCCAGCAGCTTCCAGAGGGGCGGCACTGAAGCTTTCTTT	CASSFQRGGTEAFF
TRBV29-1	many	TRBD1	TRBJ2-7	TGCAGCGTTGATACAGGGGGAACTATCTACGAGCAGTACTTC	CSVDTGGTIYEQYF
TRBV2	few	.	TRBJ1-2	TGTGCCAGCATGATCGAACGCTACACCTTC	CASMIERYTF
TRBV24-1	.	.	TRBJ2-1	TGTGCCACCCGGCAGGCTACTAACAATGAGCAGTTCTTC	CATRQATNNEQFF
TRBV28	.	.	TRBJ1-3	TGTGCCACCACGAACACATTTGGAAACACCATATATTTT	CATTNTFGNTIYF
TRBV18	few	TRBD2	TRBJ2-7	TGTGCCAGCTCCAAGGGTAGCGGGAACGAGCAGTACTTC	CASSKGSGNEQYF
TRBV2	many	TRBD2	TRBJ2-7	TGTGCCAGCAGGACCGGGACTAGCTTCGACGAGCAGTACTTC	CASRTGTSFDEQYF
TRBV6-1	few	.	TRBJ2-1	TGTGCCAGCAACCGGGGACCGCAGTTCTTC	CASNRGPQFF
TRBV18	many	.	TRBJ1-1	TGTGCCAGCTCACCTATCGAGAACACTGAAGCTTTCTTT	CASSPIENTEAFF
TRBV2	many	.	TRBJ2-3	TGTGCCAGCAGTGATCAGACAGATACGCAGTATTTT	CASSDQTDTQYF
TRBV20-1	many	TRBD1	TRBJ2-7	TGCAGTGCTTCGACAGGGGGCGTCTACGAGCAGTACTTC	CSASTGGVYEQYF
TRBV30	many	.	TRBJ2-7	TGTGCCTGGAGTGTACTACAGGGAAACGAGCAGTACTTC	CAWSVLQGNEQYF
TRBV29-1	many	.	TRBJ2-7	TGCAGCGTTGAAGGGGGCGCGGGTTACGAGCAGTACTTC	CSVEGGAGYEQYF
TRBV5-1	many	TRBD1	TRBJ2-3	TGCGCCAGCAGCTTGGATGGGACAGGGGGCGCAGATACGCAGTATTTT	CASSLDGTGGADTQYF
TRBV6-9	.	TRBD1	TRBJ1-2	TGTGCCAGCAGTTACGGGACAGGGAGGGGTGTAGGCTACACCTTC	CASSYGTGRGVGYTF
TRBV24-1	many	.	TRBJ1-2	TGTGCCACCAGTGAGGCTGGAGTCAGCTATGGCTACACCTTC	CATSEAGVSYGYTF
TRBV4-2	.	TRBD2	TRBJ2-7	TGTGCCAGCAGCCAAGATGTTCCGCTAGCGGGAGGGTTATCCCTCGAGCAGTACTTC	CASSQDVPLAGGLSLEQYF
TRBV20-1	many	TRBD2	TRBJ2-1	TGCAGTGCTAGATATAGCGGGAGTCGAAATGAGCAGTTCTTC	CSARYSGSRNEQFF
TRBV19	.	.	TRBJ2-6	TGTGCCAGTAGTGCATCAGGAGTCTCTGGGGCCAACGTCCTGACTTTC	CASSASGVSGANVLTF
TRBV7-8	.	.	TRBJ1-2	TGTGCCAGCAGCGAGAAGCCAGGGGTAAACTATGACTACACCTTC	CASSEKPGVNYDYTF
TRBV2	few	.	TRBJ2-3	TGTGCCAGCAGTGATGGTCCAGGGTTCATCACAGATACGCAGTATTTT	CASSDGPGFITDTQYF
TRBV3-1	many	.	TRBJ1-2	TGTGCCAGCAGCCAAGACAGGGTCGGCTACACCTTC	CASSQDRVGYTF
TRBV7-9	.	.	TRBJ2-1	TGTGCCAGCAGCCCGCACGGCAATGAGCAGTTCTTC	CASSPHGNEQFF
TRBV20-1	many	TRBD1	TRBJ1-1	TGCAGTGCCAGAAATGGACAGGGGAAGACTGAAGCTTTCTTT	CSARNGQGKTEAFF
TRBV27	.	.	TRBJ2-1	TGTGCCAGCAGTCCACCCCCCCGTTTCGCCTACAATGAGCAGTTCTTC	CASSPPPRFAYNEQFF
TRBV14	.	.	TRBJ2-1	TGTGCCAGCAGCCAGCAGGGAAGCTCCTACAATGAGCAGTTCTTC	CASSQQGSSYNEQFF
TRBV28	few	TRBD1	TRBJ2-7	TGTGCCAGCACCTTCCGGGACAGGGGTTACGAGCAGTACTTC	CASTFRDRGYEQYF
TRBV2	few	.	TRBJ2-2	TGTGCCAGCAGTCCCAGGGGGGTATCGAACACCGGGGAGCTGTTTTTT	CASSPRGVSNTGELFF